The 31 T cell receptor beta chains reported below all come from one sample, sequenced in a study of blood T cell repertoires in COVID-19. TCRdb's copy holds only in-frame clones and misses some; the assay was immunoSEQ multiplex PCR. The sample holds 160,000 or so clones, 88% seen once. The sequenced material came from peripheral blood. Every receptor here comes from a woman in her 70s with acute or convalescent COVID-19.

The J gene is TRBJ2-7, the V gene TRBV11-1; D not resolved. Germline CDR1 SGHAT, CDR2 FQDESV (reference sequence). The CDR3 has 14 amino acids. Trimming took 1 base from V and 0 from J, leaving 7 bases between them. The CDR3 sequence: CASSLGTGSYEQYV. Written as DNA, the CDR3 is TGTGCCAGCAGCTTAGGAACGGGCTCCTACGAGCAGTACGTC.

The chain is built from TRBV20-1 and TRBJ1-1, with no clear D. This CDR3 spans 11 amino acids. CDR1 and CDR2 (germline): DFQATT, SNEGSKA (reference sequence). Trimming removed 5 bases from V and 8 bases from J, with 12 bases in between. The CDR3 loop reads CSAVPMREAFF. The CDR3 DNA is TGCAGTGCTGTTCCAATGAGAGAAGCTTTCTTT.

This chain connects TRBV28 to TRBJ2-5; 10 positions match TRBD1. Germline CDR1 is MDHEN and CDR2 is SYDVKM. Germline trimming cut 5 bases from V and 3 bases from J; bases unmatched to any gene: 6. This CDR3 is built from 15 residues. The CDR3 nucleotides are TGTGCCAGCAGTCTGGGGACAGGGGTTAAAGAGACCCAGTACTTC. Protein product: CASSLGTGVKETQYF.

The rearrangement links TRBV5-8 to TRBJ2-7, with 8 nucleotides matching TRBD1. The germline CDR1 and CDR2 sequences are SGHTS and YDEGEE. This CDR3 spans 15 amino acids. After removal of 1 base from V and 2 bases from J, the junction contained 5 bases not matched to a gene. The CDR3 DNA follows: TGTGCCAGCAGCTTGCGGGGGACAGGTCCCTACGAGCAGTACGTC. It specifies CASSLRGTGPYEQYV.

The CDR3 region is CASSRTSEETQYF. CDR3 nucleotides: TGCGCCAGCAGTCGTACTAGTGAAGAGACCCAGTACTTC. The chain joins TRBV5-1 to TRBJ2-5, with D possibly being TRBD2 (5 bases). This CDR3 is 13 amino acids long. Germline CDR1 is SGHRS and CDR2 is YFSETQ. With 5 bases removed from V and 3 bases from J, the gap between germline ends came to 11 bases.

On this clone: This sample also contains other DNA sequences that code for the same CDR3. The chain carries TRBV7-8 and TRBJ1-4, with 8 bases matching TRBD1. Losses at the gene ends were 4 bases for V and 8 bases for J; bases not matched to a gene: 6. CDR1 is SGHVS, CDR2 FQNEAQ, per germline. This CDR3 is built from 14 residues. DNA for the CDR3: TGTGCCAGCAGCTCCAGGGGGCGAGGAGAAAAACTGTTTTTT. It translates to CASSSRGRGEKLFF.

This chain connects TRBV9 to TRBJ1-4; weak D call: TRBD1 (5 bases). This CDR3 is 12 amino acids long. The V end lost 7 bases, the J end lost 7 bases, and 11 bases lay between the germline ends. The germline V gene encodes CDR1 SGDLS and CDR2 YYNGEE. The CDR3 nucleotides read TGTGCCAGCGTGGGGGGTGGTGAAAAACTGTTTTTT. This translates into CASVGGGEKLFF.

V usage is TRBV13 and J usage is TRBJ1-3, with TRBD1 identical over 10 bases. Per germline, CDR1 PRHDT and CDR2 FYEKMQ (reference sequence). This CDR3 comprises 15 residues. Losses at the gene ends were 4 bases for V and 2 bases for J; bases not matched to a gene: 2. The CDR3 loop reads CASSSDRGPGNTIYF. Here the CDR3 DNA reads TGTGCCAGCAGCTCCGACAGGGGGCCTGGAAACACCATATATTTT.

This chain connects TRBV29-1 to TRBJ2-1; D uncertain. The ends were cut back, 2 bases at V and 9 bases at J, with 11 bases in the middle. The length of the CDR3 is 12 residues. Germline CDR1 and CDR2: SQVTM and ANQGSEA. The CDR3 DNA reads TGCAGCGTTGAACTCCAGACACCTGAGCAGTTCTTC. This sequence encodes CSVELQTPEQFF.

This clone came up a few times. J is TRBJ1-2 and V is TRBV11-2; tentatively, D is TRBD1 (5 bases). Looked up from germline, CDR1 is SGHAT and CDR2 is FQNNGV. The CDR3 contains 14 residues. The V and J ends lost 1 base and 5 bases respectively, with 11 bases between them. The CDR3 sequence: CASSLAGQVYGYTF. In DNA form, the CDR3 reads TGTGCCAGCAGCTTAGCAGGGCAGGTGTATGGCTACACCTTC. Supplemented by reference TRBV11-2 and TRBJ1-2, the full variable domain reads EAGVAQSPRYKIIEKRQSVAFWCNPISGHATLYWYQQILGQGPKLLIQFQNNGVVDDSQLPKDRFSAERLKGVDSTLKIQPAKLEDSAVYLCASSLAGQVYGYTFGSGTRLTVV.

As to this clone: The CDR3 end shows no conserved phenylalanine or tryptophan, and so a read error is likely. The DNA is omitted, as the CDR3 cannot be located on it reliably, and the CDR3 follows TCRdb's listing. V gene TRBV28 combines with J gene TRBJ1-1; the table gives TRBD1 as D, unverified against the DNA. With termini counted, the CDR3 has 9 amino acids. The V gene's germline CDR1 is MDHEN and CDR2 SYDVKM. The CDR3 reads CASSTQVTV.

The chain combines TRBV19 with TRBJ1-2, with 9 bases identical to TRBD1. The CDR3 loop spans 13 amino acids. Germline V CDR1 and CDR2: LNHDA, SQIVND (reference sequence). V lost 10 bases and J lost 7; bases outside the gene matches: 10. CDR3 protein: CATRGTGRGGYTF. The CDR3 DNA reads TGTGCCACCCGGGGGACAGGGCGTGGTGGCTACACCTTC. Based on the CDR3 plus reference TRBV19 and TRBJ1-2, the full variable domain is DGGITQSPKYLFRKEGQNVTLSCEQNLNHDAMYWYRQDPGQGLRLIYYSQIVNDFQKGDIAEGYSVSREKKESFPLTVTSAQKNPTAFYLCATRGTGRGGYTFGSGTRLTVV.

The CDR3 DNA sequence: TGTGCCAGCAGCCAAACCCCCGGGTTCGATGGCTACACCTTC. This translates into CASSQTPGFDGYTF. The chain employs TRBV3-1 (or the pseudogene TRBV3-2) and TRBJ1-2; D not certain. Trimming left V 2 bases short and J 6 bases short, with 13 bases between. The germline CDR1 and CDR2 sequences are LGHDT and YNNKEL (reference sequence). This CDR3 spans 14 amino acids.

Only one count was recorded for this clone. J is TRBJ1-2 and V is TRBV10-2; no reliable D call. The CDR3 is made up of 14 amino acids. The V gene lost 3 bases and the J gene lost 1 base, with 9 bases spanning the gap. The germline CDR1 and CDR2 sequences are WSHSY and SAAADI. CDR3 loop: CASSDPGNNYGYTF. DNA for the CDR3: TGCGCCAGCAGTGATCCGGGGAATAACTATGGCTACACCTTC.

This chain links TRBV5-1 with TRBJ1-4, with D perhaps matching TRBD1 (5 bases). V was trimmed by 3 bases and J by 4 bases, leaving 10 bases between them. From germline, CDR1 is SGHRS and CDR2 YFSETQ. CDR3 size: 14 residues. The CDR3 loop reads CASSSGQINEKLFF. Here the CDR3 DNA reads TGCGCCAGCAGCTCAGGGCAGATTAATGAAAAACTGTTTTTT. Full variable domain (missing parts from reference TRBV5-1 and TRBJ1-4): KAGVTQTPRYLIKTRGQQVTLSCSPISGHRSVSWYQQTPGQGLQFLFEYFSETQRNKGNFPGRFSGRQFSNSRSEMNVSTLELGDSALYLCASSSGQINEKLFFGSGTQLSVL.

This clone was seen a few times. This chain connects TRBV11-2 to TRBJ1-6, with no clear D. The V end lost 4 bases, the J end lost 6 bases, and 16 bases lay between the germline ends. Looked up from germline, CDR1 is SGHAT and CDR2 is FQNNGV. This CDR3 comprises 16 residues. The CDR3 sequence: CASSSVAGTSNSPLHF. Here the CDR3 DNA reads TGTGCCAGCAGCTCCGTTGCAGGAACAAGTAATTCACCCCTCCACTTT.

The chain couples TRBV6-2 or TRBV6-3 to TRBJ1-1, with D unresolved. The CDR3 runs to 12 residues. Trimming removed 4 bases from V and 7 bases from J, with 10 bases in between. The germline V gene has CDR1 MNHEY and CDR2 SVGEGT. The DNA of the CDR3 is TGTGCCAGCAGTTCCCAACGGGGTGAAGCTTTCTTT. This translates into CASSSQRGEAFF.

This chain uses TRBV7-9 with TRBJ1-6; D gene unclear. The ends were cut back, 1 base at V and 8 bases at J, with 6 bases in the middle. This CDR3 is 13 amino acids long. Germline values: CDR1 SEHNR, CDR2 FQNEAQ (reference sequence). Written as DNA, the CDR3 is TGTGCCAGCAGCTTAGAGCCCGATTCACCCCTCCACTTT. It yields the protein CASSLEPDSPLHF.

This clone was observed a single time. The V call is TRBV27, the J call TRBJ1-2; D call uncertain. Germline CDR1 and CDR2: MNHEY and SMNVEV (reference sequence). CDR3 length: 13 residues. Trimming shortened V by 2 bases and J by 4 bases, and 8 bases separated the two germline ends. CDR3 protein: CASSLLPGYGYTF. The CDR3 nucleotides read TGTGCCAGCAGTTTACTCCCCGGCTATGGCTACACCTTC.

This clone was seen a handful of times. This sequence joins TRBV27 and TRBJ1-5; 9 bases fit TRBD1. Trimming at V came to 3 bases and at J to 6 bases, leaving 9 bases not matched to a gene. The CDR3 extends over 16 amino acids. Germline V gene data show CDR1 as MNHEY and CDR2 as SMNVEV (reference sequence). This CDR3 is CASSLRGTGGGQPQHF. The CDR3 bases are TGTGCCAGCAGTTTGCGTGGAACAGGGGGCGGTCAGCCCCAGCATTTT.

This clone occurred once. The genes are TRBV27 and TRBJ2-3; 7 bases are a match to TRBD1. Germline V gene lookup returns CDR1 MNHEY and CDR2 SMNVEV (reference sequence). The CDR3 consists of 15 residues. With V trimmed by 2 bases and J by 0 bases, 2 bases remained unmatched. CDR3 nucleotides: TGTGCCAGCAGTTTAGGGGACAGAAGCACAGATACGCAGTATTTT. Its translation: CASSLGDRSTDTQYF.

The gene calls are TRBV28 and TRBJ1-2; a possible D gene is TRBD1 (6 bases). CDR3 length: 14 residues. The germline V gene has CDR1 MDHEN and CDR2 SYDVKM. V dropped 6 bases and J dropped 6 bases, with 17 bases sitting between them. The CDR3 spells CASRTTQGWNGYTF. The CDR3 DNA sequence: TGTGCCAGCAGGACTACCCAGGGGTGGAATGGCTACACCTTC.

The chain links TRBV5-1 to TRBJ1-1; D ambiguous. Trimming stripped 2 bases from V and 5 bases from J, with 10 bases between. Per germline, CDR1 SGHRS and CDR2 YFSETQ. The CDR3 runs 13 residues. In DNA form, the CDR3 reads TGCGCCAGCAGCTTAGAGGGTAGGACTGAAGCTTTCTTT. This sequence encodes CASSLEGRTEAFF.

The chain employs TRBV10-2 and TRBJ1-2; D is undetermined. This CDR3 has 13 residues. The germline V gene encodes CDR1 WSHSY and CDR2 SAAADI. The V and J ends lost 0 bases and 4 bases respectively, with 6 bases between them. CDR3 in DNA: TGCGCCAGCAGTGAGTCCCAACTCTATGGCTACACCTTC. The encoded protein is CASSESQLYGYTF.

Only one count was recorded for this clone. The chain recombines TRBV7-9 with TRBJ2-1, with D possibly TRBD1 on 5 matching bases. Germline CDR1 is SEHNR and CDR2 is FQNEAQ (reference sequence). Trimming took 8 bases from V and 2 from J, leaving 10 bases between them. This CDR3 region has 13 residues. In nucleotides, the CDR3 is TGTGCCAGCCGGACGGACACCTACAATGAGCAGTTCTTC. Amino acid sequence: CASRTDTYNEQFF. The variable domain in full, with the rest retrieved from reference TRBV7-9 and TRBJ2-1, is DTGVSQNPRHKITKRGQNVTFRCDPISEHNRLYWYRQTLGQGPEFLTYFQNEAQLEKSRLLSDRFSAERPKGSFSTLEIQRTEQGDSAMYLCASRTDTYNEQFFGPGTRLTVL.

This chain uses TRBV3-1 (or the pseudogene TRBV3-2) with TRBJ2-3; 8 nucleotides match TRBD2. The V segment lost 1 base and the J segment 0 bases; nucleotides outside the gene matches: 9. CDR3 length equals 18 residues. Per germline, CDR1 LGHDT and CDR2 YNNKEL (reference sequence). The CDR3 sequence is CASSQVPGGASSTDTQYF. In DNA, the CDR3 is TGTGCCAGCAGCCAAGTCCCCGGGGGGGCCTCTAGCACAGATACGCAGTATTTT.

J is TRBJ2-3 and V is TRBV6-2 or TRBV6-3; a possible D gene is TRBD2 (6 bases). There are 18 residues in the CDR3. Trimming cost V 0 bases and J 0 bases, with 16 bases left between them. Germline V gives CDR1 MNHEY, CDR2 SVGEGT. The CDR3 is CASSYSSMGGTSTDTQYF. CDR3 DNA sequence: TGTGCCAGCAGTTACTCGAGTATGGGGGGTACAAGCACAGATACGCAGTATTTT.

The table lists this clone with a count of one. V gene TRBV2 combines with J gene TRBJ1-1; the D gene is possibly TRBD1 (5 bases). CDR1 is SNHLY, CDR2 FYNNEI, per germline. This CDR3 comprises 14 residues. Trimming stripped 2 bases from V and 5 bases from J, with 12 bases between. The CDR3 spells CASSELGQGTEAFF. The DNA of the CDR3 is TGTGCCAGCAGTGAACTCGGTCAGGGAACTGAAGCTTTCTTT. The full variable domain, with the rest looked up from reference TRBV2 and TRBJ1-1, is EPEVTQTPSHQVTQMGQEVILRCVPISNHLYFYWYRQILGQKVEFLVSFYNNEISEKSEIFDDQFSVERPDGSNFTLKIRSTKLEDSAMYFCASSELGQGTEAFFGQGTRLTVV.

This clone was picked up one time. This chain connects TRBV19 to TRBJ2-3; D may be TRBD2 (7 bases). Per germline, CDR1 LNHDA and CDR2 SQIVND (reference sequence). There are 18 residues in the CDR3. The germline V and J ends were trimmed by 2 bases and 0 bases, with 18 bases remaining between them. The CDR3 region is CASSISATGRGSTDTQYF. CDR3 nucleotide sequence: TGTGCCAGTAGTATATCAGCCACAGGGCGGGGGAGCACAGATACGCAGTATTTT. The full variable domain, completed using reference TRBV19 and TRBJ2-3, is DGGITQSPKYLFRKEGQNVTLSCEQNLNHDAMYWYRQDPGQGLRLIYYSQIVNDFQKGDIAEGYSVSREKKESFPLTVTSAQKNPTAFYLCASSISATGRGSTDTQYFGPGTRLTVL.

The rearrangement links TRBV9 to TRBJ2-5; TRBD2 matches at 8 bases. V dropped 3 bases and J dropped 4; count of bases not matched to a gene: 8. The CDR3 length is 15 residues. Per the germline V gene, CDR1 is SGDLS and CDR2 is YYNGEE. This CDR3 is CASSARGLAGETQYF. CDR3 DNA: TGTGCCAGCAGCGCTCGAGGCCTAGCGGGAGAGACCCAGTACTTC.

V is TRBV19 and J is TRBJ2-1; 7 bases fit TRBD1. In germline, CDR1 is LNHDA, CDR2 SQIVND (reference sequence). The CDR3 has 16 residues. The V segment lost 5 bases and the J segment 1 base; nucleotides outside the gene matches: 8. CDR3 sequence reads: CASSVQGRGSYNEQFF. The CDR3 coding sequence is TGTGCCAGTAGTGTACAGGGGCGTGGGTCCTACAATGAGCAGTTCTTC.